The clone carrying this TCR beta chain was observed a few times. Profiling relied on immunoSEQ multiplex PCR, and the TCRdb table lists in-frame clones only, not all of them. Of approximately 200,000 clones in the sample, roughly four fifths were seen once. Study members were between about 18 and 89 years old and lived in over 20 US regions. This specimen comes from a study of blood T cell repertoires in COVID-19. The sequencing input was PBMCs or T cells enriched from blood (not recorded which). The receptor comes from a man aged 40-50 years who had recovered from COVID-19.

CDR3 sequence (DNA): TGTGCCAGCAGCTCCGGGACAGGGATAAACGAGCAGTACTTC. It specifies CASSSGTGINEQYF. V usage is TRBV7-2 and J usage is TRBJ2-7; TRBD1 matches at 9 bases. This CDR3 is built from 14 residues. The trim removed 4 bases at V and 5 bases at J, leaving 6 bases unmatched. CDR1 and CDR2 (germline): SGHTA, FQGNSA.